This TCR beta chain originates from a study of blood T cell repertoires in COVID-19. Study in general: Spain, Italy and the United States supplied samples that represented acute and convalescent COVID-19.

Methods used by the authors: Amplification from reference gene primers served as the basis for estimated nucleated cell counts. Libraries were prepared by immunoSEQ multiplex PCR; TCRdb keeps only in-frame clonotypes and omits some of them. The DNA gave D and trimming, while V, J and clone size come from that table. The table records fewer than 200,000 clones, about 80% of them present only once. This sequence was found in a man aged 55 to 69 with acute or convalescent COVID-19. The sequenced material came from peripheral blood.

The CDR3 bases are TGTGCCTGGAGTGTAGCCTCTGGAAACACCATATATTTT. Translating it yields CAWSVASGNTIYF. V gene TRBV30 combines with J gene TRBJ1-3; D ambiguous. There are 13 residues in the CDR3. Germline-derived CDR1 and CDR2 are GTSNPN and SVGIG (reference sequence). Between the trimmed V and J ends, which lost 0 bases and 0 bases, there was a span of 3 bases.